Listed below are T cell receptor beta chains from one sample, sequenced in a study of blood T cell repertoires in COVID-19. Sequencing was performed with immunoSEQ multiplex PCR; in TCRdb, only in-frame clones are kept and a portion is missing. This table holds a few hundred thousand clones, nearly 90% found once. Sequencing input: peripheral blood. These receptors all come from a young man with active or convalescent COVID-19. The CDR3 runs from the conserved cysteine through the conserved F or W. Each record gives: J gene, D gene, V gene, clone size, CDR3 DNA, CDR3 protein. D genes are given only for firm matches. Part of the rows lack a size; the others show once, few, many or a class for expanded clones.

>TRBJ2-5|TRBD1|TRBV27|.
TGTGCCAGCGGAGATCGACAGGGAATCGAGACCCAGTACTTC
CASGDRQGIETQYF
>TRBJ1-4|TRBD1|TRBV7-2|.
TGTGCCAGCAGCTTAGACAGGGGAAGAAATGAAAAACTGTTTTTT
CASSLDRGRNEKLFF
>TRBJ2-1|.|TRBV7-9|.
TGTGCCAGCAGTTCGACTCTCCACAATGAGCAGTTCTTC
CASSSTLHNEQFF
>TRBJ1-2|.|TRBV18|.
TGTGCCAGCTCACCGCAGGGACTTTTAAACTATGGCTACACCTTC
CASSPQGLLNYGYTF
>TRBJ2-2|TRBD1|TRBV5-4|.
TGTGCCAGCAGCTTCGGACAGGCGGGGGAGCTGTTTTTT
CASSFGQAGELFF
>TRBJ1-1|.|TRBV11-1|.
TGTGCCAGCAGCCCCCGAGGAATAGGGGTGGACACTGAAGCTTTCTTT
CASSPRGIGVDTEAFF
>TRBJ1-2|.|TRBV18|few
TGTGCCAGCTCACCAGGGAGGGGTAACTATGGCTACACCTTC
CASSPGRGNYGYTF
>TRBJ1-1|.|TRBV11-3|few
TGTGCCAGCAGCTTATCGGTTGACACTGAAGCTTTCTTT
CASSLSVDTEAFF
>TRBJ2-3|TRBD2|TRBV7-3|.
TGTGCCAGCAGCTCAGGACTAGGCCAGGCAGATACGCAGTATTTT
CASSSGLGQADTQYF
>TRBJ2-7|.|TRBV2|.
TGTGCCAGCTCGGGTCCGCTATACTCCTACGAGCAGTACTTC
CASSGPLYSYEQYF
>TRBJ1-6|.|TRBV10-3|.
TGTGCCATCAGTGACAGCGAGAGCTCCTATAATTCACCCCTCCACTTT
CAISDSESSYNSPLHF
>TRBJ1-2|.|TRBV9|.
TGTGCCAGCAGCGTAGATTCCACAGCAGATGGCTACACCTTC
CASSVDSTADGYTF
>TRBJ2-1|.|TRBV7-3|.
TGTGCCAGCAGCTTAAACCCCCCTCGGGGAGTGCAGTTCTTC
CASSLNPPRGVQFF
>TRBJ2-4|.|TRBV6-5|.
TGTGCCAGCAGCCCGACGGGGATGGACATTCAGTACTTC
CASSPTGMDIQYF
>TRBJ1-1|.|TRBV19|.
TGTGCCAGTAGTATACTGACTAACACTGAAGCTTTCTTT
CASSILTNTEAFF
>TRBJ2-7|TRBD2|TRBV29-1|.
TGCAGCATAGGACTAGCGAACTCCTACGAGCAGTACTTC
CSIGLANSYEQYF
>TRBJ2-7|.|TRBV6-2/TRBV6-3|.
TGTGCCAGCAGTTGGGCGCCGACGGGGTACTACGAGCAGTACTTC
CASSWAPTGYYEQYF
>TRBJ1-6|.|TRBV19|.
TGTGCCACCACCCTCGGGGGATTGGATTCACCCCTCCACTTT
CATTLGGLDSPLHF
>TRBJ2-1|TRBD2|TRBV5-1|.
TGCGCCAGCTTCCCCCTAGCGGGGGGCGGGAATGAGCAGTTCTTC
CASFPLAGGGNEQFF
>TRBJ2-3|.|TRBV6-4|.
TGTGCCAGCAGTGACCGGGCAGGAGGGGATACGCAGTATTTT
CASSDRAGGDTQYF
>TRBJ1-2|.|TRBV20-1|.
TGCAGTGCTAGTGGGTTCGGGTTGCGGTTCAATGGCTACACCTTC
CSASGFGLRFNGYTF
>TRBJ2-2|.|TRBV3-1/TRBV3-2|.
TGTGCCAGCAGCCAAGATCCCCTGGCAGCGAACACCGGGGAGCTGTTTTTT
CASSQDPLAANTGELFF
>TRBJ1-6|.|TRBV30|.
TGTGCCTGGAGTGTAAGTCGAAAGGGGCAGGCACAATCACCCCTCCACTTT
CAWSVSRKGQAQSPLHF
>TRBJ2-1|.|TRBV7-3|.
TGTGCCAGCAGCTCGAAGTCAGGGATAAGGGTCAATGAGCAGTTCTTC
CASSSKSGIRVNEQFF
>TRBJ2-7|TRBD1|TRBV6-2/TRBV6-3|.
TGTGCCAGCAGTTGGGACAGGGGTTCCTACGAGCAGTACTTC
CASSWDRGSYEQYF
>TRBJ2-7|.|TRBV5-1|.
TGCGCCAGCAGCAAGACGGACACCATATCCTACGAGCAGTACTTC
CASSKTDTISYEQYF
>TRBJ2-5|TRBD2|TRBV14|.
TGTGCCAGCAGCCAGATTCCCCCCGGGACTAGCGGGGGAGCCCGCCAAGAGACCCAGTACTTC
CASSQIPPGTSGGARQETQYF
>TRBJ2-5|.|TRBV25-1|once
TGTGCCAGCAGTGCGGGGTGGGAGACCCAGTACTTC
CASSAGWETQYF
>TRBJ1-1|.|TRBV6-2/TRBV6-3|once
TGTGCCAGCAGCCAGACACACAGGGCTACTGAAGCTTTCTTT
CASSQTHRATEAFF
>TRBJ1-6|.|TRBV6-5|.
TGTGCCAGCAGAAGACCCCTAGACCGGCTATCACCCCTCCACTTT
CASRRPLDRLSPLHF
>TRBJ2-7|TRBD1|TRBV11-2|.
TGTGCCAGCAGCTTAAGGACAGGCTCCTACGAGCAGTACTTC
CASSLRTGSYEQYF
>TRBJ2-5|TRBD1|TRBV6-5|.
TGTGCCACCGGGACAGGGCCCGAGACCCAGTACTTC
CATGTGPETQYF
>TRBJ1-1|.|TRBV5-1|.
TGCGCCAGCAGCTTGATTGTTCGGGTCCCGGACACTGAAGCTTTCTTT
CASSLIVRVPDTEAFF
>TRBJ1-6|TRBD1|TRBV6-4|few
TGTGCCAGCAGTGAGGGACAGGTCTATTCACCCCTCCACTTT
CASSEGQVYSPLHF
>TRBJ2-3|.|TRBV3-1/TRBV3-2|.
TGTGCCAGCAGCCAAGGAAGGGGTTACACAGATACGCAGTATTTT
CASSQGRGYTDTQYF
>TRBJ1-2|.|TRBV5-4|.
TGTGCCAGCAGCTCGATACAGGGTTTCGATGGCTACACCTTC
CASSSIQGFDGYTF
>TRBJ1-2|TRBD1|TRBV27|.
TGTGCCAGCAGTTTCGGGACAGGGGGTCTATATGGCTACACCTTC
CASSFGTGGLYGYTF
>TRBJ2-5|.|TRBV5-6|.
TGTGCCAGCAGCGATCCGACTAGAGGAGAGACCCAGTACTTC
CASSDPTRGETQYF
>TRBJ2-7|TRBD2|TRBV5-1|.
TGCGCCAGCAGCCTACCGGGTGGGGGAGGGTACGAGCAGTACTTC
CASSLPGGGGYEQYF
>TRBJ2-5|TRBD2|TRBV7-8|once
TGTGCCAGCAGCAAAGGCACTAGCGGGAGGGCCGAGGAGACCCAGTACTTC
CASSKGTSGRAEETQYF
>TRBJ1-2|.|TRBV19|.
TGTGCCAGTATGAACAGGGCCTATGGCTACACCTTC
CASMNRAYGYTF
>TRBJ1-5|.|TRBV28|few
TGTGCCAGCACCTTACCCCCCTTCGGGAGTACAAATGGCAATCAGCCCCAGCATTTT
CASTLPPFGSTNGNQPQHF
>TRBJ1-1|TRBD1|TRBV19|.
TGTGCCAGTAGTATTACAGGGGTGAACACTGAAGCTTTCTTT
CASSITGVNTEAFF
>TRBJ2-7|TRBD2|TRBV28|.
TGTGCCAGCAGTTTATGGGGACTAGCGGGAAACGAGCAGTACTTC
CASSLWGLAGNEQYF